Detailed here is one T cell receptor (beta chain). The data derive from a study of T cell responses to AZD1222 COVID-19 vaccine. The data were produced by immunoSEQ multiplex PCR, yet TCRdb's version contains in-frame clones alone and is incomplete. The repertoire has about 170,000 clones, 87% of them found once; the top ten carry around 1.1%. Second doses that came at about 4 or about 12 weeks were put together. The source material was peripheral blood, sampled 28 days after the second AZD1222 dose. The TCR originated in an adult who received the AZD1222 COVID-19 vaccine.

CDR3 nucleotides: TGTGCCAGCAGAGGGGACAGCTACGAGCAGTACTTC. It specifies CASRGDSYEQYF. The V and J genes are TRBV5-4 and TRBJ2-7; 7 positions agree with TRBD1. Unmatched junction bases numbered 2, after V lost 5 bases and J lost 3 bases. CDR3 length: 12 residues. CDR1 and CDR2 from the germline V gene are SGHNT and YYREEE (reference sequence). The entire variable domain, with the rest obtained from reference TRBV5-4 and TRBJ2-7, is as follows: ETGVTQSPTHLIKTRGQQVTLRCSSQSGHNTVSWYQQALGQGPQFIFQYYREEENGRGNFPPRFSGLQFPNYSSELNVNALELDDSALYLCASRGDSYEQYFGPGTRLTVT.